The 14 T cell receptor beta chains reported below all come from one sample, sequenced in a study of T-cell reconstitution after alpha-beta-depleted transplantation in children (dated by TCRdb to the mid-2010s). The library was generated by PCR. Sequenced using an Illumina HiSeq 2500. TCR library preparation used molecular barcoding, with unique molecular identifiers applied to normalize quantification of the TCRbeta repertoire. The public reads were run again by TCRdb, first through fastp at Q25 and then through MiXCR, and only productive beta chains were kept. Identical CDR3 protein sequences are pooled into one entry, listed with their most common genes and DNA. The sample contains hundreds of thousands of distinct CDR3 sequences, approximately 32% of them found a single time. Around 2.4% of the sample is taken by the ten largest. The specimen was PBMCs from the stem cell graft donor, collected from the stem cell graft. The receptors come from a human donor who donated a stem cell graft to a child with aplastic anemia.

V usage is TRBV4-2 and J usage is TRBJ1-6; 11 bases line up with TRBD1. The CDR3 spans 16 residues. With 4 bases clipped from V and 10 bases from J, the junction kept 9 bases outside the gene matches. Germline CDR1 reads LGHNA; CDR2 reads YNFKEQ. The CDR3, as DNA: TGTGCCAGCAGCCTTGGGACAGGGGGGACCAGATCACCCCTCCACTTT. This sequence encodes CASSLGTGGTRSPLHF.

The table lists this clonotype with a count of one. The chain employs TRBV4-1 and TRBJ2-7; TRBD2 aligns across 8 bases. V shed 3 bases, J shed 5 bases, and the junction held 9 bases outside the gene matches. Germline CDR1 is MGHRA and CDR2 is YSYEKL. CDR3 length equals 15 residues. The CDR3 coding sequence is TGCGCCAGCAGCCATACTGGGACTAGTGGCGACGAGCAGTACGTC. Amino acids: CASSHTGTSGDEQYV.

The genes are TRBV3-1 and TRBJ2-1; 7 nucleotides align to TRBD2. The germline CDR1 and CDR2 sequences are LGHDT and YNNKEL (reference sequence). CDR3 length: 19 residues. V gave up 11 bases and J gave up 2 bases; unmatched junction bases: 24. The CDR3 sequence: CASCQDPTLGEGTYNEQFF. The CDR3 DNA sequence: TGTGCCTCCTGCCAAGATCCGACCTTGGGGGAGGGTACCTACAATGAGCAGTTCTTC.

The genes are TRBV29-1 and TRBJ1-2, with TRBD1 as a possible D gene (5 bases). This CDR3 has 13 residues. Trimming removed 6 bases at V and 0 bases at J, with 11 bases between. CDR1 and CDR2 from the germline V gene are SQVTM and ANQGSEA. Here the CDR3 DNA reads TGCAGCGTAAGACAGATTTCTAACTATGGCTACACCTTC. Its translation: CSVRQISNYGYTF.

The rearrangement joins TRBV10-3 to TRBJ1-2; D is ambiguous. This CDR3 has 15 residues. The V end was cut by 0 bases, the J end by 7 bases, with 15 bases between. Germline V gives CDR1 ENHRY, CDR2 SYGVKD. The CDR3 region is CAISESQVLRGGYTF. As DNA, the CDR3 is TGTGCCATCAGTGAGTCCCAGGTCCTACGAGGTGGCTACACCTTC.

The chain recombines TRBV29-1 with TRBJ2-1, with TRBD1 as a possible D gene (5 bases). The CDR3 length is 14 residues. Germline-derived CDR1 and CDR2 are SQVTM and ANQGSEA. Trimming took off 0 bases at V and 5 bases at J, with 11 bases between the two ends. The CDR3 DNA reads TGCAGCGTTGAAGATGGGGTCAGGGACAATGAGCAGTTCTTC. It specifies CSVEDGVRDNEQFF.

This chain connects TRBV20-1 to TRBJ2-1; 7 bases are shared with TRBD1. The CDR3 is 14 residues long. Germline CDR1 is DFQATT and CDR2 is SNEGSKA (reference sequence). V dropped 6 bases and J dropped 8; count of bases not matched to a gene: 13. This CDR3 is CSAKTGSVDYEQFF. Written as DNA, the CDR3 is TGCAGTGCCAAGACAGGGTCGGTGGATTATGAGCAGTTCTTC.

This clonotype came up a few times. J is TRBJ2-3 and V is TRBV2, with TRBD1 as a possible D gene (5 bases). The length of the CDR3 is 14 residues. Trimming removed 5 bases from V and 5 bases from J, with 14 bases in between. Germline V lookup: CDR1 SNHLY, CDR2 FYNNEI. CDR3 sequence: CASSKEQGIDTQYF. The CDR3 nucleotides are TGTGCCAGCAGTAAAGAGCAGGGAATAGATACGCAGTATTTT.

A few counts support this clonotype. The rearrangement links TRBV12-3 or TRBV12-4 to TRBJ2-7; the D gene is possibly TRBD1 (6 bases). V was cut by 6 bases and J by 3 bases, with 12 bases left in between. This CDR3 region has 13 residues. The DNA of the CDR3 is TGTGCCAGCAGGGGGGCCCCTGACTACGAGCAGTACTTC. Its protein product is CASRGAPDYEQYF.

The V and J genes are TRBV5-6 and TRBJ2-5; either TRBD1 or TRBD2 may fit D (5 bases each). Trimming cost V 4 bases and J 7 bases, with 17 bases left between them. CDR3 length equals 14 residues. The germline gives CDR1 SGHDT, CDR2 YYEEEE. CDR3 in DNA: TGTGCCAGCAGCCCCCCGCGAGGGGCGGGGACCCAGTACTTC. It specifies CASSPPRGAGTQYF.

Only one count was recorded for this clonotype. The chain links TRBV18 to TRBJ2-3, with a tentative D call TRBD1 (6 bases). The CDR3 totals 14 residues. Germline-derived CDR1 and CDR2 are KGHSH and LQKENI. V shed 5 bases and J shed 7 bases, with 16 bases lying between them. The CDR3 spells CASSEERGSNTQYF. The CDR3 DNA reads TGTGCCAGCTCAGAGGAGAGGGGGTCGAATACGCAGTATTTT.

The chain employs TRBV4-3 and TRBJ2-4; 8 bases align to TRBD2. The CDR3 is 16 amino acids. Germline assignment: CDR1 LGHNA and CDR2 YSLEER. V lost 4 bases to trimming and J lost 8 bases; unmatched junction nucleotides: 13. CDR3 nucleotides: TGCGCCAGCAGCCCATCCAAGGGACTAGAGGGGCACATTCAGTACTTC. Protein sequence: CASSPSKGLEGHIQYF.

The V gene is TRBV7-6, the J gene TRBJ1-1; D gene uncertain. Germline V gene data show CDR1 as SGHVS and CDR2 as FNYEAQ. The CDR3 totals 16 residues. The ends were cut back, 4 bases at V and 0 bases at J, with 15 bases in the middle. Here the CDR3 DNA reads TGTGCCAGCAGCTCGTATGATACTAGGCTGAACACTGAAGCTTTCTTT. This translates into CASSSYDTRLNTEAFF.

The CDR3 sequence is CASIDRGLNTEAFF. CDR3 nucleotide sequence: TGTGCCAGTATAGACAGGGGGCTGAACACTGAAGCTTTCTTT. The chain couples TRBV19 to TRBJ1-1; 10 nucleotides line up with TRBD1. From germline, CDR1 is LNHDA and CDR2 SQIVND (reference sequence). Trimming at V came to 7 bases and at J to 0 bases, leaving 2 bases not matched to a gene. The CDR3 sequence is 14 residues long.